Below, one T cell receptor beta chain is given with its context. These data originate in a study of blood T cell repertoires in COVID-19. Study-level information: T cells, B-cell-depleted T cells, or PBMCs provided the cDNA or gDNA that served as material.

In terms of age and location, participants ranged from roughly 18 to 90 years and lived in about 25 US areas. Resolution of symptoms, clearance, or two negative PCRs was present in recovered Cohort 3 donors. Original processing notes: The assay estimated nucleated cells by amplifying reference gene primers. The repertoire was sequenced with immunoSEQ multiplex PCR; TCRdb's copy has only in-frame clones and lacks some. For V, J and clone size, that table is used; D and trimming come from the DNA. This table has 150,000 or so clones, approximately 80% appearing once. This CDR3 comprises 15 residues. V lost 2 bases and J 1 base, leaving 12 bases between the germline ends. CDR1 and CDR2 from the germline V gene are SEHNR and FQNEAQ (reference sequence).

The sequence was obtained from a man aged 50 to 59 who had recovered from COVID-19. This chain links TRBV7-9 with TRBJ2-7; D is possibly TRBD1 (5 bases). Sequencing was done on a sample of PBMCs or T cells enriched from blood (not recorded which). CDR3 DNA sequence: TGTGCCAGCAGCTTACAGGGTATAGGATCCTACGAGCAGTACTTC. Translated: CASSLQGIGSYEQYF.